Detailed here is one T cell receptor (beta chain). These data belong to a study of blood T cell repertoires in COVID-19. Here immunoSEQ multiplex PCR was the method, and the copy in TCRdb shows in-frame clones only, minus some. The sample includes about 300,000 clones, around 83% seen only once; the top ten take around 1.2%. CDR1 and CDR2 from the germline V gene are MNHEY and SVGEGT. The CDR3 covers 15 residues. Trimming removed 0 bases from V and 0 bases from J, with 9 bases in between. The sample comprised peripheral blood. This clonotype was sampled from a woman between 45 and 65 years old with acute or convalescent COVID-19. The gene calls are TRBV6-2 or TRBV6-3 and TRBJ2-7, with a possible D match to TRBD1 (6 bases). The CDR3 bases are TGTGCCAGCAGTTACTCCCGGGACAACTCCTACGAGCAGTACTTC. It is translated as CASSYSRDNSYEQYF.